Listed below are T cell receptor beta chains from one sample, sequenced in a study of graft-versus-host responses after intestinal transplantation. Here immunoSEQ multiplex PCR was the method, and the copy in TCRdb shows in-frame clones only, minus some. The sample has about 10,000 clones, about 96% seen once. The sample here was bone marrow, taken around 520 days after intestinal transplantation. These receptors originate from a human patient who received an intestinal transplant, so some T cells may come from the graft donor. Each CDR3 is given with its conserved first and last residue. D genes are given only for firm matches. Clone size is not always given. Where it is, it says once, few, many or a class for expanded clones.

>.|TRBD1|TRBV29-1|TRBJ2-7
CSVRDRPYEQYF
TGCAGCGTTCGGGACAGGCCCTACGAGCAGTACTTC
>once|.|TRBV28|TRBJ2-7
CASSLGSRGLYEQYF
TGTGCCAGCAGTTTAGGGTCCCGGGGGCTCTACGAGCAGTACTTC
>.|.|TRBV18|TRBJ2-3
CASSPMGGKDTQYF
TGTGCCAGCTCACCAATGGGGGGTAAAGATACGCAGTATTTT
>.|.|TRBV4-2|TRBJ1-1
CASSQEAQADTEAFF
TGTGCCAGCAGCCAAGAGGCACAGGCGGACACTGAAGCTTTCTTT
>.|.|TRBV19|TRBJ1-5
CASSAPRQPTDQPQHF
TGTGCCAGTAGTGCCCCCCGGCAGCCAACAGATCAGCCCCAGCATTTT
>.|.|TRBV5-6|TRBJ2-7
CASSLIGTRFYEQYF
TGTGCCAGCAGTTTAATCGGGACAAGGTTCTACGAGCAGTACTTC
>once|TRBD2|TRBV6-4|TRBJ2-7
CASSAIAGLGEQYF
TGTGCCAGCAGTGCCATAGCGGGATTGGGGGAGCAGTACTTC
>.|TRBD1|TRBV19|TRBJ2-4
CASSIARTGNIQYF
TGTGCCAGTAGTATAGCCCGGACAGGGAACATTCAGTACTTC
>.|.|TRBV6-5|TRBJ1-5
CASSTQGSQPQHF
TGTGCCAGCAGTACCCAGGGGAGTCAGCCCCAGCATTTT
>.|.|TRBV5-6|TRBJ1-6
CASSLRGSYNSPLHF
TGTGCCAGCAGCTTGAGGGGCTCCTATAATTCACCCCTCCACTTT
>once|.|TRBV4-2|TRBJ2-1
CASSQVGRWNEQFF
TGTGCCAGCAGCCAAGTTGGCAGGTGGAATGAGCAGTTCTTC
>.|.|TRBV11-3|TRBJ1-1
CASRGTGTEAFF
TGTGCCAGCAGGGGGACGGGAACTGAAGCTTTCTTT
>once|.|TRBV14|TRBJ2-3
CASSPLSPTGRTDTQYF
TGTGCCAGCAGTCCGTTATCCCCCACGGGTCGCACAGATACGCAGTATTTT
>.|.|TRBV7-6|TRBJ2-1
CASSLLDLASPNEQFF
TGTGCCAGCAGCCTCCTTGACCTAGCATCCCCCAATGAGCAGTTCTTC
>.|.|TRBV7-2|TRBJ2-5
CASSYGQETQYF
TGTGCCAGCAGCTACGGACAAGAGACCCAGTACTTC
>.|.|TRBV9|TRBJ2-5
CASSSGPSYQETQYF
TGTGCCAGCAGCTCCGGTCCGTCGTACCAAGAGACCCAGTACTTC
>.|.|TRBV7-3|TRBJ2-1
CASSPLGASYNEQFF
TGTGCCAGCAGCCCATTAGGCGCCTCCTACAATGAGCAGTTCTTC
>.|.|TRBV30|TRBJ1-1
CAWSPGTPEAFF
TGTGCCTGGAGTCCCGGGACGCCAGAAGCTTTCTTT
>.|.|TRBV19|TRBJ1-4
CASSPPGTKFEKLFF
TGTGCCAGTAGTCCTCCCGGGACCAAGTTTGAAAAACTGTTTTTT
>.|TRBD2|TRBV18|TRBJ2-1
CASSLGLDAFDEQFF
TGTGCCAGCTCACTCGGACTAGATGCTTTCGATGAGCAGTTCTTC
>.|.|TRBV6-4|TRBJ2-1
CASSVAEYNEQFF
TGTGCCAGCAGTGTAGCGGAATACAATGAGCAGTTCTTC
>.|TRBD1|TRBV6-5|TRBJ1-1
CASSYPGQGTTEAFF
TGTGCCAGCAGTTACCCTGGACAGGGGACGACTGAAGCTTTCTTT